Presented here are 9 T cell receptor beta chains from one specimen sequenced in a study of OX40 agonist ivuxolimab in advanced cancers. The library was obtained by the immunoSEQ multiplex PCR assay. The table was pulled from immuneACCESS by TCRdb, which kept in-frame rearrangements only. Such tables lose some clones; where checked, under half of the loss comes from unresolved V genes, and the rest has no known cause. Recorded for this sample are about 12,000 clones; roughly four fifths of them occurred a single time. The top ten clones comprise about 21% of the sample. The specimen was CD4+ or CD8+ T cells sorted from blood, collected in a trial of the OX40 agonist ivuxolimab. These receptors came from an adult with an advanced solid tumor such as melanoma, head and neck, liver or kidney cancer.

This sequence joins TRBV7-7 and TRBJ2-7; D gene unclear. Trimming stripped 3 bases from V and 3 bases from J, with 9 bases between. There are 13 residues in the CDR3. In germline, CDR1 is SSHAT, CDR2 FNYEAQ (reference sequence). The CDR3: CASSFGPSYEQYF. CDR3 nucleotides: TGTGCCAGCAGCTTCGGCCCCAGCTACGAGCAGTACTTC.

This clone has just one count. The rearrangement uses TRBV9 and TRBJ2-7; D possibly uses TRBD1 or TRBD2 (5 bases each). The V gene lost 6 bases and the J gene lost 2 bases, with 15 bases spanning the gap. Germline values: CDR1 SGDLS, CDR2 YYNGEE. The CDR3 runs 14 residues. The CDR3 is CASTPGTGTYEQYF. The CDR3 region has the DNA TGTGCCAGCACCCCAGGGACGGGAACCTACGAGCAGTACTTC.

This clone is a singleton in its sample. The CDR3 is CASSGTGGITEAFF. CDR3 nucleotides: TGTGCCAGCTCCGGCACAGGGGGGATTACTGAAGCTTTCTTT. The chain is built from TRBV5-6 and TRBJ1-1; the match to TRBD1 covers 8 bases. Looked up from germline, CDR1 is SGHDT and CDR2 is YYEEEE. Losses at the gene ends were 7 bases for V and 5 bases for J; bases not matched to a gene: 10. The length of the CDR3 is 14 residues.

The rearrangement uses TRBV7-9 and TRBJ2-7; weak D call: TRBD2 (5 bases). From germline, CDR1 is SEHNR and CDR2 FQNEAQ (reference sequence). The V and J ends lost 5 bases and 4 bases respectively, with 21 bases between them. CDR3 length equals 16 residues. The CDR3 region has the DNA TGTGCCAGCAGCGCTAAGGTACCGGGGAAACTGTACGAGCAGTACTTC. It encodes CASSAKVPGKLYEQYF.

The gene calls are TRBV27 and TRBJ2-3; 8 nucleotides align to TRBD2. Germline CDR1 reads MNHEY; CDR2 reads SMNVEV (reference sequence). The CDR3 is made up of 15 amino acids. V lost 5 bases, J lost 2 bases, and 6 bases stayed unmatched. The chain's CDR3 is CASSLLAGYTDTQYF. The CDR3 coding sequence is TGTGCCAGCAGTCTCCTAGCGGGTTACACAGATACGCAGTATTTT.

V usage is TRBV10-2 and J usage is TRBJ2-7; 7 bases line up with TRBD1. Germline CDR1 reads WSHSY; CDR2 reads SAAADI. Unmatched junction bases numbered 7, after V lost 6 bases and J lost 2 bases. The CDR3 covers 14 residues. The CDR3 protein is CASRAPDRTYEQYF. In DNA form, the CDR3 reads TGCGCCAGCAGGGCTCCGGACAGGACCTACGAGCAGTACTTC.

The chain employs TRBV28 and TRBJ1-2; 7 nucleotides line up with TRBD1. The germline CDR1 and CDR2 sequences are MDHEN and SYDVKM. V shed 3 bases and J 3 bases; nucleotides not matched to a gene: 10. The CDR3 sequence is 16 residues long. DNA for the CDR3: TGTGCCAGCAGTTTGCCAGGGGGGGCAGGCCACTATGGCTACACCTTC. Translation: CASSLPGGAGHYGYTF.

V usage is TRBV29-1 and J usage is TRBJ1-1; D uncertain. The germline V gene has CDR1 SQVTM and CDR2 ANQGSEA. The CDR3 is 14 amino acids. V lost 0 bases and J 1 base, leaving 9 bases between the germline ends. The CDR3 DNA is TGCAGCGTTGAAGATTGGGCAGCGAACACTGAAGCTTTCTTT. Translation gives CSVEDWAANTEAFF. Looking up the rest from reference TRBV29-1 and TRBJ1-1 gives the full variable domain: SAVISQKPSRDICQRGTSLTIQCQVDSQVTMMFWYRQQPGQSLTLIATANQGSEATYESGFVIDKFPISRPNLTFSTLTVSNMSPEDSSIYLCSVEDWAANTEAFFGQGTRLTVV.

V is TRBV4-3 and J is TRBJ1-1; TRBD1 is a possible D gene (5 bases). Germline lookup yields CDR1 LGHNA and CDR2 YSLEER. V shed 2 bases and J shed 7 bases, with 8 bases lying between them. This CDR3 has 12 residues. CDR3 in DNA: TGCGCCAGCAGCCAACGGGACGGTGAAGCTTTCTTT. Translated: CASSQRDGEAFF.